The sequence of this TCR beta chain was determined in a study of blood T cell repertoires in COVID-19. J lost 3 bases, V lost 2 bases, and 3 bases had no gene match. This CDR3 spans 15 amino acids. Germline CDR1 is SGHTA and CDR2 is FQGNSA. As processed by the authors: Amplification with reference gene primers provided the estimates of nucleated cell counts. The table came from immunoSEQ multiplex PCR; TCRdb's copy has only in-frame clones and leaves some out. V, J and clone size were drawn from that table, and D and trimming were deduced from the DNA. Of about 90,000 clones in the sample, about 88% are singletons; the top ten hold approximately 1.3%.

V and J are TRBV7-2 and TRBJ2-3; 9 bases are shared with TRBD1. The receptor was derived from an elderly man with active or convalescent COVID-19. Input material: peripheral blood. CDR3 residues: CASSLMGQGTDTQYF. The CDR3 DNA follows: TGTGCCAGCAGCTTAATGGGACAGGGAACAGATACGCAGTATTTT.